These 28 T cell receptor beta chains share one sample of origin, sequenced in a study of blood T cell repertoires in COVID-19. Assay used: immunoSEQ multiplex PCR; TCRdb lists only in-frame clones, some missing. The sample contains almost 200,000 clones, around 92% of which appear only once. Material: PBMCs or T cells enriched from blood (not recorded which). These TCRs come from a woman aged 18-35 years who had recovered from COVID-19.

V and J are TRBV4-1 and TRBJ1-5; 10 bases line up with TRBD1. The J segment lost 1 base and the V segment lost 2 bases, leaving 2 bases of the junction unmatched. CDR3 length: 16 residues. The V gene's germline CDR1 is MGHRA and CDR2 YSYEKL. CDR3 bases: TGCGCCAGCAGCCAACCGGACAGGGGGAGCAATCAGCCCCAGCATTTT. Translated: CASSQPDRGSNQPQHF.

The V gene is TRBV25-1, the J gene TRBJ1-1, with TRBD1 as a possible D gene (5 bases). CDR3 size: 12 residues. Germline V lookup: CDR1 MGHDK, CDR2 SYGVNS. V was shortened by 4 bases and J by 10 bases, with 13 bases between the two germline ends. CDR3 in amino acids: CASSGGGGGAFF. For the CDR3, the DNA is TGTGCCAGCAGTGGGGGGGGAGGTGGAGCTTTCTTT.

This chain connects TRBV11-2 to TRBJ1-4; D unresolved. Germline V gives CDR1 SGHAT, CDR2 FQNNGV. Trimming pared 3 bases from V and 7 bases from J, leaving 18 bases between. The CDR3 length is 16 residues. Here the CDR3 DNA reads TGTGCCAGCAGCTTGCAGGCGGGTCGTGGTGCTGAAAAACTGTTTTTT. Translating gives CASSLQAGRGAEKLFF. The full variable domain, completed using reference TRBV11-2 and TRBJ1-4, is EAGVAQSPRYKIIEKRQSVAFWCNPISGHATLYWYQQILGQGPKLLIQFQNNGVVDDSQLPKDRFSAERLKGVDSTLKIQPAKLEDSAVYLCASSLQAGRGAEKLFFGSGTQLSVL.

The chain has TRBV18 and TRBJ2-5; 10 bases agree with TRBD2. V was clipped by 5 bases and J by 0 bases; unmatched bases: 9. There are 17 residues in the CDR3. Germline V gene sequence: CDR1 KGHSH, CDR2 LQKENI. CDR3 sequence: CASSSLAGGPYQETQYF. The CDR3 bases are TGTGCCAGCTCATCATTAGCGGGGGGACCCTACCAAGAGACCCAGTACTTC.

This clone has more than one count but fewer than ten. The chain combines TRBV29-1 with TRBJ1-6; a possible D gene is TRBD1 (6 bases). The V gene's germline CDR1 is SQVTM and CDR2 ANQGSEA. Trimming removed 4 bases from V and 7 bases from J, with 11 bases in between. This CDR3 contains 13 residues. The CDR3 DNA follows: TGCAGCGTTGGAGCGGGACAAAATTCACCCCTCCACTTT. Translation: CSVGAGQNSPLHF. Complete variable domain (other parts from reference TRBV29-1 and TRBJ1-6): SAVISQKPSRDICQRGTSLTIQCQVDSQVTMMFWYRQQPGQSLTLIATANQGSEATYESGFVIDKFPISRPNLTFSTLTVSNMSPEDSSIYLCSVGAGQNSPLHFGNGTRLTVT.

The genes are TRBV19 and TRBJ1-4; D ambiguous. From germline, CDR1 is LNHDA and CDR2 SQIVND (reference sequence). There are 13 residues in the CDR3. Trimming took 6 bases from V and 8 from J, leaving 13 bases between them. CDR3 region: CASRQSPGEKLFF. In nucleotides, the CDR3 is TGTGCCAGTAGGCAGTCGCCGGGGGAAAAACTGTTTTTT.

This rearrangement joins TRBV27 to TRBJ1-2, with D possibly being TRBD1 (6 bases). V lost 6 bases, J lost 4 bases, and 12 bases lay in between. The CDR3 consists of 13 residues. CDR1 and CDR2 (germline): MNHEY, SMNVEV (reference sequence). The CDR3 region is CASRTGTLYGYTF. CDR3 coding DNA: TGTGCCAGCAGAACCGGGACACTCTATGGCTACACCTTC.

V and J are TRBV10-2 and TRBJ2-3; tentatively, D is TRBD1 (5 bases). CDR1 WSHSY and CDR2 SAAADI come from the germline V gene. This CDR3 has 12 amino acids. V gave up 6 bases and J gave up 5 bases, with 9 bases separating them. CDR3 protein: CASRAGLDTQYF. CDR3 bases: TGCGCCAGCAGGGCAGGGTTAGATACGCAGTATTTT.

This chain joins TRBV3-1 (or the pseudogene TRBV3-2) and TRBJ2-1; 14 bases line up with TRBD2. This CDR3 is 16 amino acids long. Germline V gene sequence: CDR1 LGHDT, CDR2 YNNKEL (reference sequence). V lost 4 bases to trimming and J lost 4 bases; unmatched junction nucleotides: 3. CDR3 protein: CASSPGTSGRYNEQFF. The CDR3 DNA is TGTGCCAGCAGCCCCGGGACTAGCGGGAGATACAATGAGCAGTTCTTC.

This sequence joins TRBV5-6 and TRBJ2-1; 8 nucleotides line up with TRBD1. This CDR3 is 16 amino acids long. Trimming removed 4 bases from V and 5 bases from J; junction bases left unmatched: 11. Germline V lookup: CDR1 SGHDT, CDR2 YYEEEE. CDR3 in amino acids: CASSRHSGGGNNEQFF. The DNA for the CDR3 is TGTGCCAGCAGCCGCCACTCAGGGGGCGGGAACAATGAGCAGTTCTTC. The full variable domain, its missing parts supplied by reference TRBV5-6 and TRBJ2-1, is DAGVTQSPTHLIKTRGQQVTLRCSPKSGHDTVSWYQQALGQGPQFIFQYYEEEERQRGNFPDRFSGHQFPNYSSELNVNALLLGDSALYLCASSRHSGGGNNEQFFGPGTRLTVL.

The CDR3 here is CASSLGVDYGYTF. The CDR3 bases are TGCGCCAGCAGCCTGGGAGTAGACTATGGCTACACCTTC. The chain couples TRBV5-1 to TRBJ1-2; D call uncertain. Germline CDR1 is SGHRS and CDR2 is YFSETQ. Deletions cut 4 bases from V and 3 bases from J, with 10 bases between. CDR3 length equals 13 residues.

The gene calls are TRBV28 and TRBJ1-2; TRBD1 agrees at 9 bases. CDR1 MDHEN and CDR2 SYDVKM come from the germline V gene. The CDR3 sequence is 17 residues long. Trimming cost V 5 bases and J 0 bases; bases outside gene matches: 10. The CDR3 loop reads CASSDRDRDLPNYGYTF. CDR3 DNA sequence: TGTGCCAGCAGTGACCGGGACAGGGACCTACCTAACTATGGCTACACCTTC.

This clone showed up just a few times. In DNA form, the CDR3 reads TGTGCCAGCAGCCAAGTTCAGGTGCGGGCAAGTGGCTACACCTTC. It codes for CASSQVQVRASGYTF. V usage is TRBV4-2 and J usage is TRBJ1-2, with no clear D. V was cut by 1 base and J by 7 bases, with 16 bases left in between. The CDR3 has 15 residues. The germline gives CDR1 LGHNA, CDR2 YNFKEQ.

V and J are TRBV6-1 and TRBJ1-3; D is unresolved. The V end lost 2 bases, the J end lost 4 bases, and 3 bases lay between the germline ends. Germline V gene data show CDR1 as MNHNS and CDR2 as SASEGT. The CDR3 has 12 residues. CDR3 nucleotides: TGTGCCAGCAGTGAATCAGGAAACACCATATATTTT. Translating it yields CASSESGNTIYF.

This chain links TRBV28 with TRBJ2-4; the match to TRBD2 covers 7 bases. The CDR3 contains 15 residues. The V gene end was trimmed by 6 bases and the J gene end by 4 bases; junction bases not matched to a gene: 9. Per germline, CDR1 MDHEN and CDR2 SYDVKM. The CDR3 DNA reads TGTGCCAGCAGAGCCGGGACTATGAGAAAAAACATTCAGTACTTC. Translated, it gives CASRAGTMRKNIQYF. Complete variable domain (other parts from reference TRBV28 and TRBJ2-4): DVKVTQSSRYLVKRTGEKVFLECVQDMDHENMFWYRQDPGLGLRLIYFSYDVKMKEKGDIPEGYSVSREKKERFSLILESASTNQTSMYLCASRAGTMRKNIQYFGAGTRLSVL.

The chain couples TRBV6-5 to TRBJ2-7; the D gene is possibly TRBD2 (6 bases). Between the trimmed V and J ends, which lost 0 bases and 2 bases, there was a span of 11 bases. This CDR3 has 15 amino acids. Germline V gives CDR1 MNHEY, CDR2 SVGAGI. As DNA, the CDR3 is TGTGCCAGCAGTTACTCCGGGGGAGGACCCTACGAGCAGTACTTC. Residues: CASSYSGGGPYEQYF.

Regarding this clone: One junction end does not reproduce the germline sequence, and a read error may be involved. This sequence joins TRBV6-5 and TRBJ2-3; D is perhaps TRBD2 (6 bases). This CDR3 is 13 amino acids long. The germline gives CDR1 MNHEY, CDR2 SVGAGI. CDR3 protein: CASSNSPTSPQYF. The CDR3 DNA sequence: TGTGCCAGCAGTAACTCCCCGACTAGTCCGCAGTATTTT.

The chain is built from TRBV27 and TRBJ2-7, with a tentative D call TRBD1 (6 bases). Trimming took 2 bases from V and 3 from J, leaving 14 bases between them. Germline V gives CDR1 MNHEY, CDR2 SMNVEV (reference sequence). The CDR3 is 15 amino acids. The CDR3 DNA sequence: TGTGCCAGCAGTTTACGGGTGGGGGCCTTCTACGAGCAGTACTTC. Translating gives CASSLRVGAFYEQYF.

This clone was seen only once. CDR3 sequence: CASSLVFSAGGNTEAFF. CDR3 nucleotides: TGTGCCAGCAGCTTAGTTTTTAGTGCAGGGGGGAACACTGAAGCTTTCTTT. This chain connects TRBV11-2 to TRBJ1-1; TRBD1 matches 7 bases. This CDR3 spans 17 amino acids. The germline V gene has CDR1 SGHAT and CDR2 FQNNGV. Trimming at V came to 1 base and at J to 1 base, leaving 9 bases not matched to a gene.

This chain links TRBV7-9 with TRBJ2-7; no clear D gene. The ends were cut back, 3 bases at V and 4 bases at J, with 13 bases in the middle. The CDR3 spans 14 residues. Germline CDR1 SEHNR, CDR2 FQNEAQ (reference sequence). The CDR3 loop reads CASSLGQGLYEQYF. In nucleotides, the CDR3 is TGTGCCAGCAGCTTGGGCCAAGGTCTTTACGAGCAGTACTTC.

The genes are TRBV6-1 and TRBJ2-1; D not resolved. The CDR3 is 14 residues long. V gave up 2 bases and J gave up 8 bases, with 13 bases separating them. Germline values: CDR1 MNHNS, CDR2 SASEGT. The CDR3 protein is CASSESVRGHEQFF. CDR3 in DNA: TGTGCCAGCAGTGAATCGGTCCGAGGCCATGAGCAGTTCTTC.

The rearrangement joins TRBV6-5 to TRBJ1-4; no clear D. The CDR3 has 15 amino acids. The V gene's germline CDR1 is MNHEY and CDR2 SVGAGI. V dropped 4 bases and J dropped 0 bases, with 9 bases sitting between them. CDR3 sequence: CASSSRGATNEKLFF. In DNA, the CDR3 is TGTGCCAGCAGTTCGCGGGGAGCAACTAATGAAAAACTGTTTTTT.

The chain carries TRBV3-1 (or the pseudogene TRBV3-2) and TRBJ2-5; TRBD1 aligns across 9 bases. Germline values: CDR1 LGHDT, CDR2 YNNKEL (reference sequence). Unmatched junction bases numbered 12, after V lost 6 bases and J lost 4 bases. The CDR3 is 16 residues long. The CDR3 reads CASRPTNTGGAETQYF. CDR3 in DNA: TGTGCCAGCAGACCCACCAATACAGGGGGCGCAGAGACCCAGTACTTC.

The gene calls are TRBV10-3 and TRBJ1-6; 7 positions match TRBD1. This CDR3 is 14 amino acids long. CDR1 is ENHRY, CDR2 SYGVKD, per germline. V lost 6 bases to trimming and J lost 9 bases; unmatched junction nucleotides: 8. The CDR3 loop is CAIRGDRESSPLHF. CDR3 DNA sequence: TGTGCCATCAGGGGTGACAGGGAAAGTTCACCCCTCCACTTT.

The rearrangement uses TRBV27 and TRBJ2-3; perhaps TRBD1 as D (6 bases). Germline CDR1 and CDR2: MNHEY and SMNVEV (reference sequence). Trimming left V 4 bases short and J 3 bases short, with 14 bases between. CDR3 length: 15 residues. The CDR3 loop is CASSSGTRSTDTQYF. The CDR3 DNA reads TGTGCCAGCAGTTCCGGGACAAGGTCAACAGATACGCAGTATTTT.

The CDR3 loop reads CASSSGLDRGEKLFF. The CDR3 DNA reads as TGTGCCAGCAGTTCCGGACTAGACAGGGGGGAAAAACTGTTTTTT. The chain has TRBV6-5 and TRBJ1-4, with TRBD1 matching 9 bases. J was trimmed by 8 bases and V by 4 bases; bases with no gene match: 8. Germline V gene data show CDR1 as MNHEY and CDR2 as SVGAGI. The CDR3 extends over 15 amino acids.

V is TRBV2 and J is TRBJ1-5; 8 positions agree with TRBD1. Germline CDR1 is SNHLY and CDR2 is FYNNEI. V trimming: 6 bases; J trimming: 4 bases; junction bases outside the gene matches: 8. The CDR3 is made up of 15 amino acids. The DNA of the CDR3 is TGTGCCAGCAGCATTAGGACAGGGCCGAATCAGCCCCAGCATTTT. Translation gives CASSIRTGPNQPQHF.

This chain joins TRBV29-1 and TRBJ2-7; D uncertain. Germline CDR1 is SQVTM and CDR2 is ANQGSEA. The CDR3 extends over 13 amino acids. V lost 4 bases, J lost 1 base, and 11 bases lay in between. The CDR3 DNA reads TGCAGCGTTGGCCGAGGCGGTTCCTACGAGCAGTACTTC. Translation gives CSVGRGGSYEQYF.